The table lists the clone carrying this T cell receptor beta chain with a few counts. The data are from a study of technical replicates of blood from several donors. TCRdb's table, derived via immunoSEQ multiplex PCR, lists solely in-frame clones and lacks some. This sample has about 66,000 clones, with roughly 90% found just once. CDR1 is MGHRA and CDR2 is YSYEKL in the germline V gene. The CDR3 runs to 13 residues. Trimming took off 4 bases at V and 5 bases at J, with 11 bases between the two ends. The source is a human donor in good health. Some clones in this sample may be carry-over from other donors' samples. The chain couples TRBV4-1 to TRBJ1-1, with a possible D match to TRBD1 (6 bases). The specimen sequenced was PBMCs. The CDR3 region has the DNA TGCGCCAGCAGCCGACAGGTGGATACTGAAGCTTTCTTT. This codes for CASSRQVDTEAFF.